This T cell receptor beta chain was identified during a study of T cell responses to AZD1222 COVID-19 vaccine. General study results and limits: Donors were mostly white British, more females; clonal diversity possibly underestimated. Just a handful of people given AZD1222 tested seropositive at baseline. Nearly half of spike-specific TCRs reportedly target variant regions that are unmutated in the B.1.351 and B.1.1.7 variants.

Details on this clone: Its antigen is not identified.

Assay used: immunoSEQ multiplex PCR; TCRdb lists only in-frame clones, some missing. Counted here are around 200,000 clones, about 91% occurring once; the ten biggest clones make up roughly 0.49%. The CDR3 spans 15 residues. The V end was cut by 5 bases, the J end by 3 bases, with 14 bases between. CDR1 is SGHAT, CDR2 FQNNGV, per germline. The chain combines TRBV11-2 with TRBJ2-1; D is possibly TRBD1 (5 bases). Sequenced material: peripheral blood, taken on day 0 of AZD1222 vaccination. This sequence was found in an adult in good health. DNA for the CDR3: TGTGCCAGCAGCGCTACAGGATCCGGCTACAATGAGCAGTTCTTC. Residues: CASSATGSGYNEQFF.